The 28 T cell receptor beta chains below come from one sample, sequenced in a study of blood T cell repertoires in COVID-19. Assay used: immunoSEQ multiplex PCR; TCRdb lists only in-frame clones, some missing. This repertoire shows approximately 200,000 clones, roughly 87% found once; its top ten account for roughly 7.1%. Material for sequencing was PBMCs or T cells enriched from blood (not recorded which). The receptors come from a man aged 30 to 45 in a cohort exposed to, infected with or recovered from COVID-19 (not recorded which).

CDR3 nucleotides: TGCAGCGTATATGACAGTCCCTATGGCTACACCTTC. Its translation is CSVYDSPYGYTF. The V gene is TRBV29-1, the J gene TRBJ1-2, with TRBD1 as a possible D gene (5 bases). This CDR3 has 12 residues. Germline V lookup: CDR1 SQVTM, CDR2 ANQGSEA. Trimming removed 6 bases at V and 4 bases at J, with 12 bases between.

The rearrangement links TRBV27 to TRBJ1-4; no clear D gene. The CDR3 is 16 amino acids. Germline V gene sequence: CDR1 MNHEY, CDR2 SMNVEV (reference sequence). Trimming took 4 bases from V and 1 from J, leaving 13 bases between them. The CDR3 reads CASSSHLRRTNEKLFF. CDR3 in DNA: TGTGCCAGCAGTTCCCACTTGAGGCGAACTAATGAAAAACTGTTTTTT.

This clone was recorded once. The genes are TRBV10-1 and TRBJ1-1; D remains ambiguous. The CDR3 has 11 residues. Trimming removed 5 bases at V and 4 bases at J, with 5 bases between. Germline V CDR1 and CDR2: WNHNN, SYGVQD (reference sequence). For the CDR3, the DNA is TGCGCCAGCAGTCTAGGCACTGAAGCTTTCTTT. Translation: CASSLGTEAFF.

This clone was detected once. J is TRBJ1-1 and V is TRBV27, with a possible D match to TRBD1 (6 bases). Germline V lookup: CDR1 MNHEY, CDR2 SMNVEV (reference sequence). V dropped 4 bases and J dropped 4 bases, with 13 bases sitting between them. The CDR3 contains 14 residues. CDR3 protein: CASSSLTGSTEAFF. CDR3 bases: TGTGCCAGCAGTTCCTTAACAGGGAGCACTGAAGCTTTCTTT.

The CDR3 loop is CASSATSGRSNEQFF. DNA for the CDR3: TGTGCCAGCAGCGCGACTAGCGGGAGGTCAAATGAGCAGTTCTTC. The chain joins TRBV7-9 to TRBJ2-1, with 13 bases aligning to TRBD2. Germline trimming cut 5 bases from V and 7 bases from J; bases unmatched to any gene: 5. This CDR3 spans 15 amino acids. CDR1 is SEHNR and CDR2 is FQNEAQ in the germline V gene (reference sequence).

This chain links TRBV20-1 with TRBJ2-5; unclear D gene. Germline V gene sequence: CDR1 DFQATT, CDR2 SNEGSKA (reference sequence). The CDR3 runs to 11 residues. Trimming took 6 bases from V and 1 from J, leaving 6 bases between them. The CDR3 region is CSAPSQETQYF. The CDR3 DNA follows: TGCAGTGCGCCGAGCCAAGAGACCCAGTACTTC.

This clone was picked up many times. The chain links TRBV7-9 to TRBJ2-6; 8 bases agree with TRBD1. CDR1 is SEHNR, CDR2 FQNEAQ, per germline (reference sequence). This CDR3 is built from 18 residues. Germline trimming cut 4 bases from V and 0 bases from J; bases unmatched to any gene: 8. CDR3 DNA: TGTGCCAGCAGCTCAGGACAGGGTTTAATCTCTGGGGCCAACGTCCTGACTTTC. This sequence encodes CASSSGQGLISGANVLTF.

V and J are TRBV10-3 and TRBJ2-7; 7 nucleotides align to TRBD2. Trimming took 2 bases from V and 6 from J; bases not matched to a gene: 13. Looked up from germline, CDR1 is ENHRY and CDR2 is SYGVKD. The CDR3 is 16 amino acids. The CDR3 DNA follows: TGTGCCATCAGTGAGAGCCTGACATTATCGGGGGGCGAGCAGTACTTC. This codes for CAISESLTLSGGEQYF.

The rearrangement joins TRBV5-1 to TRBJ1-1, with D perhaps TRBD1 (5 bases). The V gene lost 0 bases and the J gene lost 3 bases, with 12 bases spanning the gap. CDR3 length: 15 amino acids. CDR1 is SGHRS and CDR2 is YFSETQ in the germline V gene. CDR3 sequence: CASSLEPGGDTEAFF. Here the CDR3 DNA reads TGCGCCAGCAGCTTGGAGCCGGGAGGGGACACTGAAGCTTTCTTT.

The chain links TRBV7-9 to TRBJ2-7, with a weak D call TRBD1 (6 bases). Per germline, CDR1 SEHNR and CDR2 FQNEAQ (reference sequence). Trimming stripped 5 bases from V and 7 bases from J, with 9 bases between. This CDR3 spans 11 amino acids. The CDR3 sequence is CASSQGREQYF. CDR3 sequence (DNA): TGTGCCAGCAGCCAGGGGAGAGAGCAGTACTTC.

The chain is built from TRBV9 and TRBJ1-1; 10 bases line up with TRBD1. The germline V gene has CDR1 SGDLS and CDR2 YYNGEE. Losses at the gene ends were 0 bases for V and 7 bases for J; bases not matched to a gene: 6. The CDR3 is 15 amino acids. The CDR3 DNA follows: TGTGCCAGCAGCGTAGGGACAGGGGGGGTTGGTGAAGCTTTCTTT. Its translation is CASSVGTGGVGEAFF.

The V gene is TRBV7-2, the J gene TRBJ1-1; weak D call: TRBD1 (6 bases). The CDR3 sequence is 13 residues long. The germline CDR1 and CDR2 sequences are SGHTA and FQGNSA. Trimming removed 5 bases from V and 5 bases from J, with 12 bases in between. The chain's CDR3 is CASSKGQITEAFF. The CDR3 DNA sequence: TGTGCCAGCAGCAAAGGACAGATTACTGAAGCTTTCTTT.

The chain couples TRBV10-1 to TRBJ1-2; 7 bases agree with TRBD1. The germline CDR1 and CDR2 sequences are WNHNN and SYGVQD (reference sequence). V gave up 6 bases and J gave up 4 bases; unmatched junction bases: 5. The CDR3 has 13 residues. CDR3 sequence reads: CASSEGQFYGYTF. In DNA, the CDR3 is TGCGCCAGCAGCGAGGGACAGTTCTATGGCTACACCTTC.

The rearrangement joins TRBV27 to TRBJ1-1; 9 bases fit TRBD1. The V and J ends lost 5 bases and 10 bases, in that order; junction bases with no gene match: 8. CDR3 length: 13 amino acids. In germline, CDR1 is MNHEY, CDR2 SMNVEV (reference sequence). The CDR3: CASSQGDRGTAFF. The CDR3, as DNA: TGTGCCAGCAGTCAAGGTGACAGGGGGACAGCTTTCTTT.

The chain combines TRBV5-1 with TRBJ1-1; the D is unclear. Germline V gene data show CDR1 as SGHRS and CDR2 as YFSETQ. The CDR3 loop spans 13 amino acids. The V end lost 2 bases, the J end lost 4 bases, and 9 bases lay between the germline ends. The CDR3 spells CASSFDAGTEAFF. The CDR3 nucleotides are TGCGCCAGCAGCTTCGACGCAGGCACTGAAGCTTTCTTT.

The chain combines TRBV7-9 with TRBJ1-1; TRBD1 matches 8 bases. The length of the CDR3 is 17 residues. Trimming at V came to 2 bases and at J to 5 bases, leaving 13 bases not matched to a gene. Germline values: CDR1 SEHNR, CDR2 FQNEAQ (reference sequence). For the CDR3, the DNA is TGTGCCAGCAGCTTAAGCGTCCGCAGGGGGCGCGGGACTGAAGCTTTCTTT. Translating gives CASSLSVRRGRGTEAFF.

The chain has TRBV4-2 and TRBJ2-3; a weak D match, TRBD1 (5 bases). V was trimmed by 3 bases and J by 3 bases, leaving 16 bases between them. This CDR3 comprises 16 residues. Per the germline V gene, CDR1 is LGHNA and CDR2 is YNFKEQ. CDR3: CASSQGLRQGTDTQYF. CDR3 in DNA: TGTGCCAGCAGCCAGGGGTTGCGGCAGGGTACAGATACGCAGTATTTT.

V gene TRBV19 combines with J gene TRBJ2-2, with TRBD1 as a possible D gene (6 bases). V lost 11 bases, J lost 5 bases, and 18 bases lay in between. Looked up from germline, CDR1 is LNHDA and CDR2 is SQIVND (reference sequence). The CDR3 covers 14 residues. This CDR3 reads CAVYRPQGTGELFF. DNA of the CDR3: TGTGCCGTCTACAGACCTCAGGGGACCGGGGAGCTGTTTTTT.

The genes are TRBV28 and TRBJ2-4, with D unresolved. The V end lost 7 bases, the J end lost 1 base, and 8 bases lay between the germline ends. This CDR3 comprises 13 residues. Looked up from germline, CDR1 is MDHEN and CDR2 is SYDVKM. The DNA of the CDR3 is TGTGCCAGCACCATGAGGGCCAAAAACATTCAGTACTTC. The encoded protein is CASTMRAKNIQYF.

The chain carries TRBV19 and TRBJ2-2; no clear D gene. Germline V gene data show CDR1 as LNHDA and CDR2 as SQIVND (reference sequence). CDR3 length: 12 amino acids. Trimming took off 3 bases at V and 11 bases at J, with 10 bases between the two ends. CDR3: CASSIGLRELFF. The CDR3 bases are TGTGCCAGTAGTATCGGTCTAAGAGAGCTGTTTTTT.

A few counts support this clone. The chain joins TRBV6-5 to TRBJ2-2, with D unclear. Trimming cost V 2 bases and J 3 bases, with 10 bases left between them. The CDR3 has 15 residues. Germline CDR1 MNHEY, CDR2 SVGAGI. CDR3 region: CASSYREVDTGELFF. The CDR3 DNA sequence: TGTGCCAGCAGTTACCGAGAGGTGGACACCGGGGAGCTGTTTTTT.

This chain links TRBV6-6 with TRBJ1-5; D not resolved. The CDR3 covers 16 residues. Germline V CDR1 and CDR2: MNHNY, SVGAGI (reference sequence). V shed 0 bases and J shed 3 bases, with 12 bases lying between them. The CDR3 sequence is CASSYSSSWANQPQHF. In DNA form, the CDR3 reads TGTGCCAGCAGTTACTCGAGCAGTTGGGCCAATCAGCCCCAGCATTTT.

The rearrangement uses TRBV10-3 and TRBJ1-1; 7 nucleotides match TRBD1. CDR3 length: 13 residues. The J segment lost 3 bases and the V segment lost 10 bases, leaving 8 bases of the junction unmatched. Germline CDR1 ENHRY, CDR2 SYGVKD. The DNA for the CDR3 is TGTGCCAGCGATCAGGGGGACTACACTGAAGCTTTCTTT. Protein sequence: CASDQGDYTEAFF.

This clone was counted between two and nine times. The chain uses TRBV6-5 and TRBJ1-5; TRBD1 matches at 7 bases. The V gene end was trimmed by 7 bases and the J gene end by 7 bases; junction bases not matched to a gene: 10. The germline V gene encodes CDR1 MNHEY and CDR2 SVGAGI. The CDR3 has 14 residues. In nucleotides, the CDR3 is TGTGCCAGCACCGAAGGAGGGGGCGGGCAGCCCCAGCATTTT. Protein sequence: CASTEGGGGQPQHF.

This clone was counted a single time. V and J are TRBV4-3 and TRBJ1-3; 8 bases line up with TRBD1. CDR1 and CDR2 (germline): LGHNA, YSLEER. The CDR3 totals 14 residues. The trim removed 1 base at V and 8 bases at J, leaving 4 bases unmatched. The CDR3 here is CASSQALQGDTIYF. CDR3 DNA sequence: TGCGCCAGCAGCCAAGCTTTACAGGGGGACACCATATATTTT.

This chain links TRBV5-5 with TRBJ2-3; D gene ambiguous. CDR1 SGHKS and CDR2 YYEKEE come from the germline V gene (reference sequence). CDR3 length: 14 amino acids. V gave up 0 bases and J gave up 2 bases, with 7 bases separating them. The CDR3 bases are TGTGCCAGCAGCTTGGGAGGCCCCACAGATACGCAGTATTTT. Encoded protein: CASSLGGPTDTQYF.

The V gene is TRBV9, the J gene TRBJ2-2, with 8 positions matching TRBD2. This CDR3 has 18 amino acids. With V trimmed by 0 bases and J by 6 bases, 13 bases remained unmatched. Germline CDR1 is SGDLS and CDR2 is YYNGEE. CDR3 DNA sequence: TGTGCCAGCAGCGTAGAACGGGACCGCGGGGGGAGAGCCGGGGAGCTGTTTTTT. Amino acid sequence: CASSVERDRGGRAGELFF.

J is TRBJ1-1 and V is TRBV7-9; TRBD1 aligns across 7 bases. After removal of 5 bases from V and 0 bases from J, the junction contained 6 bases not matched to a gene. Germline-derived CDR1 and CDR2 are SEHNR and FQNEAQ (reference sequence). CDR3 length equals 15 residues. The CDR3 nucleotides are TGTGCCAGCAGCGACCGGGACAGCCTGAACACTGAAGCTTTCTTT. This translates into CASSDRDSLNTEAFF.